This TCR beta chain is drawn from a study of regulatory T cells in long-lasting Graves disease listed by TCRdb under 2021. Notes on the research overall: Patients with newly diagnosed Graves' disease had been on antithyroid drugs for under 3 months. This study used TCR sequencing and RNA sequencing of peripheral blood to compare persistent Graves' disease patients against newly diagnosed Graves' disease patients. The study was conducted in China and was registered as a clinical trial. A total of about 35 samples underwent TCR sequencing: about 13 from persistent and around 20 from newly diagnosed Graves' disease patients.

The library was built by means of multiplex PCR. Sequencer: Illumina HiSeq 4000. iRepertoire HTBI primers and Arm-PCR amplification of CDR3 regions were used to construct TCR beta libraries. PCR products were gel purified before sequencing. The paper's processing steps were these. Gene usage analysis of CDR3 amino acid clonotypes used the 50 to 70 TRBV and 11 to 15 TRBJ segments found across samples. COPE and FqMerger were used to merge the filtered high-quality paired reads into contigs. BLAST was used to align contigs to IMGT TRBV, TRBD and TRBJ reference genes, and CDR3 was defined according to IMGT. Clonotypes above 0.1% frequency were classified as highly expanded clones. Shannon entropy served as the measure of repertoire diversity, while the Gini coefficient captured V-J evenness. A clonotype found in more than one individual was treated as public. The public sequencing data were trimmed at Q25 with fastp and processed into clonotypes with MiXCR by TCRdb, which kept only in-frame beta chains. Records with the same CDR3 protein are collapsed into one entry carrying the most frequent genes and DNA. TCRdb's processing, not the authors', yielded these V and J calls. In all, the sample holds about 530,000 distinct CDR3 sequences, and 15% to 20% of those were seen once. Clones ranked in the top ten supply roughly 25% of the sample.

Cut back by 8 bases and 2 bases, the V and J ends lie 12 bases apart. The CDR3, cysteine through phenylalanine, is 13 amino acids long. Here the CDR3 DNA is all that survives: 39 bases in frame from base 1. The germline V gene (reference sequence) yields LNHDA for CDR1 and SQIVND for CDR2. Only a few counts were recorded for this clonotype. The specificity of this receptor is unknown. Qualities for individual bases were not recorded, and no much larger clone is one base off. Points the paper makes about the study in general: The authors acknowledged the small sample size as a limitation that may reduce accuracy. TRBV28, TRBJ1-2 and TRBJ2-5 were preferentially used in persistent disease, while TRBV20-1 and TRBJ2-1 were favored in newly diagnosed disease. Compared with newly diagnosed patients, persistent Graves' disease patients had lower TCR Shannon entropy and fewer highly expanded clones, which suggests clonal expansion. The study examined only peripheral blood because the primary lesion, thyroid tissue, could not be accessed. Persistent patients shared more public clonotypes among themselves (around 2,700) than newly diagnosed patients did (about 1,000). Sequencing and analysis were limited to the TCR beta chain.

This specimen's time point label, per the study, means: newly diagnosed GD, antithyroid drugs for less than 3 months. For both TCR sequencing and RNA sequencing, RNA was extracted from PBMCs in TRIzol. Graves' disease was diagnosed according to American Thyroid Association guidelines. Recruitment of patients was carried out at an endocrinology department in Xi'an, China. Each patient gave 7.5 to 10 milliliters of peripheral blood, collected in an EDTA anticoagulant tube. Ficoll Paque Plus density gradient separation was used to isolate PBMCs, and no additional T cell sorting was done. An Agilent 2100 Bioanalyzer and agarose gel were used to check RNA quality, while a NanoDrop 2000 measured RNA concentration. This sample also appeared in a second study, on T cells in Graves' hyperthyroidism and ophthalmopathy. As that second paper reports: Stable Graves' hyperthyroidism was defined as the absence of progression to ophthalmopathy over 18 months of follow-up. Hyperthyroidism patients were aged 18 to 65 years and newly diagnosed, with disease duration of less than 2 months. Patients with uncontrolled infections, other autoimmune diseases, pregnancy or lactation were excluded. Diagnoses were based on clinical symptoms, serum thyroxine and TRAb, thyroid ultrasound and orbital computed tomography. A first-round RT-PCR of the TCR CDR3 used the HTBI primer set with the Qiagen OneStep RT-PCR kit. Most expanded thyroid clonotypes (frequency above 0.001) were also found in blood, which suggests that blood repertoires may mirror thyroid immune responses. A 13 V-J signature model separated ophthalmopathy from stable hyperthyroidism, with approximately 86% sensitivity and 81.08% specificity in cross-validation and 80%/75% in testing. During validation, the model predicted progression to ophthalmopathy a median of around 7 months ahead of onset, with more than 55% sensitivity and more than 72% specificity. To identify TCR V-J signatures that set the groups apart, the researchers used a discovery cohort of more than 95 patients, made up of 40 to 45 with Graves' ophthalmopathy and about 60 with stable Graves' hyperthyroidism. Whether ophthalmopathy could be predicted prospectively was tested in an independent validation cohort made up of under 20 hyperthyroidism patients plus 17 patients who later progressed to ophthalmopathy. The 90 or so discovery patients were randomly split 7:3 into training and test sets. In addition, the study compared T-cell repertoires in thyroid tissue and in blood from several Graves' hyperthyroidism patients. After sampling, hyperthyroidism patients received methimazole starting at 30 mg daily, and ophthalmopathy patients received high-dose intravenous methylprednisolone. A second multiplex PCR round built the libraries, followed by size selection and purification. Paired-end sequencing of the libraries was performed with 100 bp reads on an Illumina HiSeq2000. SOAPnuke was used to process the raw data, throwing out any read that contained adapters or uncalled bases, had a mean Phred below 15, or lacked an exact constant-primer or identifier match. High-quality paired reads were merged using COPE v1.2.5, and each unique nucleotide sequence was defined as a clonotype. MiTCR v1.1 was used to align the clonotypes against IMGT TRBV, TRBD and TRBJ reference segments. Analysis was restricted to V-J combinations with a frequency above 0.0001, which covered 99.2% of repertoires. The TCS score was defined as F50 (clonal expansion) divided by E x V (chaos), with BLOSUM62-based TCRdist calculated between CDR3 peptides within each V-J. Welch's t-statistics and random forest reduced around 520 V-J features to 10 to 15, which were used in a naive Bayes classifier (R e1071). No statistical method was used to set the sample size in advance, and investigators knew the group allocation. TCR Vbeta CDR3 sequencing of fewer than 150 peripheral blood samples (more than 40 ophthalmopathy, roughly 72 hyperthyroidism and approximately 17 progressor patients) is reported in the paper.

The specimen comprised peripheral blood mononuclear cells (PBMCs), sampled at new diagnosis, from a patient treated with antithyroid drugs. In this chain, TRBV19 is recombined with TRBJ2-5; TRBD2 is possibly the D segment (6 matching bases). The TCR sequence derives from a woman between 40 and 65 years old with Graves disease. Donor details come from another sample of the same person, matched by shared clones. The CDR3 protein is CASRRGPQETQYF. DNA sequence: TGTGCCAGTCGGAGGGGACCGCAAGAGACCCAGTACTTC.